Following are 21 T cell receptor beta chains from one sample sequenced in a study of T cell repertoires in cytomegalovirus infection (dated by TCRdb to the late 2010s). The instrument was an Illumina HiSeq 1500. TCRdb reran the public reads through fastp at Q25 and MiXCR, keeping productive beta chains. Each CDR3 protein gets just one entry, which takes the most common genes and DNA from the rows behind it. Counted in this sample were hundreds of thousands of distinct CDR3 sequences; roughly 33% of them appeared once. The top ten hold over 15% of the sample. The treatment or condition label, as the study defines it: in vitro stimulation with specific CMV peptide epitopes to enrich CMV-specific T cells. Antigens for these TCRs are unknown. The sample was cultured PBMCs, taken from culture after CMV antigen stimulation. The receptors come from a human donor in good health (CMV status not recorded). Some clones in this sample may be carry-over from other donors' samples.

This clonotype has only a few counts. This chain connects TRBV2 to TRBJ2-3; tentative D call: TRBD1 (5 bases). Germline V CDR1 and CDR2: SNHLY, FYNNEI. The CDR3 consists of 14 residues. Trimming cost V 10 bases and J 3 bases, with 17 bases left between them. CDR3 residues: CATDDSLRTDTQYF. CDR3 nucleotides: TGTGCCACCGACGACAGCCTTCGGACAGATACGCAGTATTTT.

The chain is built from TRBV19 and TRBJ2-1, with D unresolved. Deletions cut 6 bases from V and 7 bases from J, with 22 bases between. From germline, CDR1 is LNHDA and CDR2 SQIVND (reference sequence). The CDR3 is made up of 16 amino acids. CDR3 region: CASRAWGQESLNEQFF. The CDR3 nucleotides are TGTGCCAGTAGGGCGTGGGGTCAGGAGTCTCTGAATGAGCAGTTCTTC. The full variable domain, in which reference TRBV19 and TRBJ2-1 provide the parts outside the CDR3, is DGGITQSPKYLFRKEGQNVTLSCEQNLNHDAMYWYRQDPGQGLRLIYYSQIVNDFQKGDIAEGYSVSREKKESFPLTVTSAQKNPTAFYLCASRAWGQESLNEQFFGPGTRLTVL.

Written as DNA, the CDR3 is TGTGCCAGCAGCGACAGAGTCACAGATACGCAGTATTTT. This sequence encodes CASSDRVTDTQYF. The rearrangement uses TRBV6-6 and TRBJ2-3, with D possibly being TRBD1 (5 bases). Germline V gives CDR1 MNHNY, CDR2 SVGAGI (reference sequence). V lost 6 bases to trimming and J lost 2 bases, with 9 bases between them. The CDR3 has 13 residues.

The chain recombines TRBV4-1 with TRBJ2-2; D remains ambiguous. The CDR3 loop spans 14 amino acids. Germline CDR1 MGHRA, CDR2 YSYEKL. Trimming removed 1 base from V and 2 bases from J, with 5 bases in between. In nucleotides, the CDR3 is TGCGCCAGCAGCCAAGGCAAAAACACCGGGGAGCTGTTTTTT. Translated: CASSQGKNTGELFF.

This chain joins TRBV7-9 and TRBJ2-2, with D unresolved. Germline-derived CDR1 and CDR2 are SEHNR and FQNEAQ (reference sequence). The CDR3 sequence is 15 residues long. Trimming took 1 base from V and 6 from J, leaving 12 bases between them. Here the CDR3 DNA reads TGTGCCAGCAGCTTAGAGTCGGCCTGGGCCGGGGAGCTGTTTTTT. Protein: CASSLESAWAGELFF.

This clonotype was detected a few times. The rearrangement uses TRBV7-2 and TRBJ2-7, with TRBD1 as a possible D gene (5 bases). Germline CDR1 and CDR2: SGHTA and FQGNSA. The V end lost 5 bases, the J end lost 9 bases, and 14 bases lay between the germline ends. This CDR3 is 12 amino acids long. The CDR3 loop is CASSIGRGRQYF. The CDR3 DNA is TGTGCCAGCAGCATAGGAAGGGGTCGGCAGTACTTC.

This CDR3 is CASSLDPSALSYNEQFF. The CDR3 DNA reads as TGTGCCAGCAGCTTAGACCCCAGCGCCCTCTCCTACAATGAGCAGTTCTTC. The chain is built from TRBV11-2 and TRBJ2-1; D unresolved. Per germline, CDR1 SGHAT and CDR2 FQNNGV. This CDR3 comprises 17 residues. Trimming removed 0 bases from V and 0 bases from J, with 12 bases in between.

Only a few counts were recorded for this clonotype. J is TRBJ2-5 and V is TRBV7-2; 11 bases fit TRBD2. V lost 3 bases, J lost 1 base, and 4 bases stayed unmatched. The CDR3 sequence is 16 residues long. The germline CDR1 and CDR2 sequences are SGHTA and FQGNSA. The CDR3 spells CASSLGTSGGQETQYF. The DNA for the CDR3 is TGTGCCAGCAGCTTGGGAACTAGCGGGGGCCAAGAGACCCAGTACTTC.

This clonotype was counted a few times. The chain is built from TRBV11-2 and TRBJ2-1; tentative D call: TRBD2 (6 bases). V gave up 5 bases and J gave up 0 bases, with 14 bases separating them. This CDR3 spans 16 amino acids. Germline values: CDR1 SGHAT, CDR2 FQNNGV. The CDR3 protein is CASSHALASSYNEQFF. CDR3 bases: TGTGCCAGCAGCCACGCCCTAGCGAGCTCCTACAATGAGCAGTTCTTC.

Concerning this clonotype: A clone one base away is much larger, so this may be a read error. V and J are TRBV7-6 and TRBJ1-3, with D unresolved. The CDR3 is 14 amino acids. The V and J ends lost 2 bases and 1 base respectively, with 6 bases between them. Germline V CDR1 and CDR2: SGHVS, FNYEAQ. In DNA form, the CDR3 reads TGTGCCAGCAGCTTACGGCCTTCTGGAAACACCATATATTTT. It translates to CASSLRPSGNTIYF.

V and J are TRBV11-2 and TRBJ2-1; 9 bases fit TRBD2. The CDR3 totals 14 residues. Looked up from germline, CDR1 is SGHAT and CDR2 is FQNNGV. Germline trimming cut 5 bases from V and 9 bases from J; bases unmatched to any gene: 8. The CDR3 sequence: CASSRSGGTFEQFF. The CDR3 DNA is TGTGCCAGCAGCAGGAGCGGGGGGACCTTTGAGCAGTTCTTC. Full variable domain (missing parts from reference TRBV11-2 and TRBJ2-1): EAGVAQSPRYKIIEKRQSVAFWCNPISGHATLYWYQQILGQGPKLLIQFQNNGVVDDSQLPKDRFSAERLKGVDSTLKIQPAKLEDSAVYLCASSRSGGTFEQFFGPGTRLTVL.

The V call is TRBV19, the J call TRBJ1-1; 7 bases match TRBD1. Trimming cost V 5 bases and J 6 bases; bases outside gene matches: 6. CDR1 and CDR2 (germline): LNHDA, SQIVND (reference sequence). The CDR3 length is 13 residues. For the CDR3, the DNA is TGTGCCAGTAGTCTCCGGACAGGCGCTGAAGCTTTCTTT. Protein sequence: CASSLRTGAEAFF.

The chain has TRBV12-3 or TRBV12-4 and TRBJ2-3; maybe TRBD1 (5 bases). Trimming took off 10 bases at V and 3 bases at J, with 14 bases between the two ends. This CDR3 comprises 13 residues. The CDR3 sequence is CATSAGWTDTQYF. Here the CDR3 DNA reads TGTGCCACCTCGGCAGGGTGGACAGATACGCAGTATTTT.

The rearrangement joins TRBV12-3 or TRBV12-4 to TRBJ2-1; TRBD2 is a possible D gene (6 bases). V lost 7 bases and J 6 bases, leaving 16 bases between the germline ends. The length of the CDR3 is 14 residues. DNA for the CDR3: TGTGCCAGCACCTGGGGGGACCCTGGCAATGAGCAGTTCTTC. As protein: CASTWGDPGNEQFF.

This clonotype has more than one count but fewer than ten. This chain joins TRBV7-9 and TRBJ1-1; the D is unclear. The CDR3 covers 12 residues. V shed 0 bases and J shed 5 bases, with 4 bases lying between them. CDR1 is SEHNR and CDR2 is FQNEAQ in the germline V gene (reference sequence). This CDR3 is CASSLAPTEAFF. The CDR3 bases are TGTGCCAGCAGCTTAGCGCCAACTGAAGCTTTCTTT.

This chain joins TRBV7-2 and TRBJ1-5; D call uncertain. Germline V CDR1 and CDR2: SGHTA, FQGNSA. Trimming left V 4 bases short and J 5 bases short, with 12 bases between. The CDR3 is 14 residues long. The CDR3 DNA is TGTGCCAGCAGCTCGATACCCGGGGATCAGCCCCAGCATTTT. This gives the protein CASSSIPGDQPQHF.

This clonotype was found a few times. The J gene is TRBJ2-7, the V gene TRBV27; 13 positions agree with TRBD2. This CDR3 region has 18 residues. V lost 0 bases, J lost 1 base, and 6 bases stayed unmatched. Per the germline V gene, CDR1 is MNHEY and CDR2 is SMNVEV (reference sequence). In DNA, the CDR3 is TGTGCCAGCAGTTTATCGGGGGAGGGACTAGCGGGGTCCTACGAGCAGTACTTC. Translated, it gives CASSLSGEGLAGSYEQYF.

The rearrangement uses TRBV12-3 or TRBV12-4 and TRBJ2-1; 12 bases align to TRBD2. This CDR3 contains 13 residues. The V gene end was trimmed by 8 bases and the J gene end by 9 bases; junction bases not matched to a gene: 5. Here the CDR3 DNA reads TGTGCCAGCGGGCAACTAGCGGGAGGTGAGCAGTTCTTC. Amino acid sequence: CASGQLAGGEQFF.

The genes are TRBV6-6 and TRBJ1-5; D unresolved. CDR1 is MNHNY and CDR2 is SVGAGI in the germline V gene (reference sequence). The CDR3 extends over 17 amino acids. V lost 2 bases and J lost 1, with 15 bases in between. The CDR3 protein is CASSYLQQDGSNQPQHF. The CDR3 bases are TGTGCCAGCAGTTACCTACAGCAGGACGGGAGCAATCAGCCCCAGCATTTT.

This clonotype has a handful of counts. This chain joins TRBV20-1 and TRBJ1-2; 9 bases map to TRBD1. Germline trimming cut 2 bases from V and 6 bases from J; bases unmatched to any gene: 7. In germline, CDR1 is DFQATT, CDR2 SNEGSKA (reference sequence). CDR3 length: 14 residues. CDR3 sequence (DNA): TGCAGTGCTAGACCGGGACAGGGTTTTGATGGCTACACCTTC. Translation: CSARPGQGFDGYTF.

This chain uses TRBV6-1 with TRBJ2-7; D not resolved. The CDR3 has 12 residues. Germline lookup yields CDR1 MNHNS and CDR2 SASEGT. V was shortened by 9 bases and J by 5 bases, with 14 bases between the two germline ends. The CDR3 DNA sequence: TGTGCCAGTCGACGGCCATCTGACGAGCAGTACTTC. Residues: CASRRPSDEQYF.